The 32 T cell receptor beta chains presented below share a single source sample, sequenced in a study of blood T cell repertoires in COVID-19 (dated by TCRdb to the early 2020s). Libraries were made using the immunoSEQ multiplex PCR assay. Entries here come from immuneACCESS through TCRdb and include only in-frame sequences with V and J called. Some clones fail to appear in such tables; in the studies checked, an unresolved V gene covers under half of the shortfall, and the cause of the remainder is unknown. The sample table holds over 150,000 clones, of which approximately 80% were seen once. The top ten hold over 6.5% of the sample. The sample comprised peripheral blood. These receptors were obtained from a woman aged 40 to 49 with COVID-19, enrolled during active disease.

The chain couples TRBV6-2 or TRBV6-3 to TRBJ2-1; no reliable D call. Trimming stripped 4 bases from V and 8 bases from J, with 6 bases between. Germline CDR1 MNHEY, CDR2 SVGEGT. The CDR3 has 11 amino acids. Written as DNA, the CDR3 is TGTGCCAGCAGTTTGAGTTATGAGCAGTTCTTC. It yields the protein CASSLSYEQFF.

The V call is TRBV7-6, the J call TRBJ2-3, with TRBD1 as a possible D gene (6 bases). Per germline, CDR1 SGHVS and CDR2 FNYEAQ. This CDR3 is built from 16 residues. V shed 1 base and J shed 2 bases, with 13 bases lying between them. The CDR3 DNA sequence: TGTGCCAGCAGCTTAGGGGGCACAGGGACCACAGATACGCAGTATTTT. This codes for CASSLGGTGTTDTQYF.

The chain couples TRBV5-1 to TRBJ1-3; D perhaps matches TRBD1 (5 bases). Trimming cost V 4 bases and J 0 bases, with 11 bases left between them. There are 15 residues in the CDR3. Germline V lookup: CDR1 SGHRS, CDR2 YFSETQ. CDR3 DNA sequence: TGCGCCAGCAGCCCAGACAGTCTCTCTGGAAACACCATATATTTT. It encodes CASSPDSLSGNTIYF.

The chain is built from TRBV3-1 (or the pseudogene TRBV3-2) and TRBJ2-2; TRBD2 matches at 12 bases. Germline V gene data show CDR1 as LGHDT and CDR2 as YNNKEL (reference sequence). V trimming: 0 bases; J trimming: 4 bases; junction bases outside the gene matches: 9. The CDR3 runs 19 residues. The chain's CDR3 is CASSQETGLAGGRTGELFF. CDR3 bases: TGTGCCAGCAGCCAAGAAACGGGGCTAGCGGGGGGGCGCACCGGGGAGCTGTTTTTT.

The chain is built from TRBV27 and TRBJ1-5; no firm D call. This CDR3 comprises 14 residues. Trimming shortened V by 3 bases and J by 7 bases, and 13 bases separated the two germline ends. Germline loops: CDR1 MNHEY, CDR2 SMNVEV (reference sequence). CDR3 nucleotides: TGTGCCAGCAGTTTCTTAGGAGAGGGACAGCCCCAGCATTTT. It specifies CASSFLGEGQPQHF.

The chain has TRBV6-5 and TRBJ1-5, with D possibly TRBD1 on 6 matching bases. Germline CDR1 and CDR2: MNHEY and SVGAGI. This CDR3 is 15 amino acids long. V was clipped by 5 bases and J by 7 bases, with 18 bases between them. The CDR3 region has the DNA TGTGCCAGCAGTCCGTCCCCAGGGGTCGGACAGCCCCAGCATTTT. Protein product: CASSPSPGVGQPQHF.

The chain couples TRBV2 to TRBJ2-1; possible D gene TRBD2, 5 bases. CDR1 is SNHLY and CDR2 is FYNNEI in the germline V gene. Trimming stripped 5 bases from V and 9 bases from J, with 17 bases between. The CDR3 contains 14 residues. As DNA, the CDR3 is TGTGCCAGCAGTCCGGACCTCATCCGGGGTGAGCAGTTCTTC. Translated: CASSPDLIRGEQFF.

The chain is built from TRBV28 and TRBJ2-5; 8 nucleotides match TRBD1. CDR1 and CDR2 from the germline V gene are MDHEN and SYDVKM. CDR3 length equals 17 residues. The ends lost 6 bases at V and 1 base at J; junction bases unmatched: 13. The CDR3 sequence is CASSATAGGAFQETQYF. CDR3 coding DNA: TGTGCCAGCAGCGCGACCGCAGGGGGCGCGTTCCAAGAGACCCAGTACTTC.

The rearrangement links TRBV6-5 to TRBJ1-2, with TRBD1 as a possible D gene (6 bases). Trimming stripped 6 bases from V and 3 bases from J, with 14 bases between. Germline CDR1 MNHEY, CDR2 SVGAGI. The CDR3 consists of 14 residues. The CDR3 sequence is CASRHQGFDYGYTF. Written as DNA, the CDR3 is TGTGCCAGCAGGCACCAGGGGTTCGACTATGGCTACACCTTC.

The CDR3 is CASSSLIGYEQYF. Written as DNA, the CDR3 is TGTGCCAGCAGTTCCCTGATCGGCTACGAGCAGTACTTC. The chain employs TRBV27 and TRBJ2-7; no firm D call. The germline gives CDR1 MNHEY, CDR2 SMNVEV (reference sequence). This CDR3 comprises 13 residues. The V gene lost 4 bases and the J gene lost 3 bases, with 10 bases spanning the gap.

In DNA form, the CDR3 reads TGTGCCAGCAGTATGGACAGGACATTGGGGGCCAACGTCCTGACTTTC. This gives the protein CASSMDRTLGANVLTF. The rearrangement uses TRBV27 and TRBJ2-6, with 7 bases fitting TRBD1. CDR3 size: 16 residues. Germline CDR1 MNHEY, CDR2 SMNVEV (reference sequence). The ends lost 5 bases at V and 4 bases at J; junction bases unmatched: 8. The full variable domain, its missing parts supplied by reference TRBV27 and TRBJ2-6, is EAQVTQNPRYLITVTGKKLTVTCSQNMNHEYMSWYRQDPGLGLRQIYYSMNVEVTDKGDVPEGYKVSRKEKRNFPLILESPSPNQTSLYFCASSMDRTLGANVLTFGAGSRLTVL.

CDR3 residues: CATRARGAAFF. The CDR3 DNA reads TGTGCCACCCGGGCTCGGGGGGCGGCTTTCTTT. The rearrangement joins TRBV12-3 or TRBV12-4 to TRBJ1-1; TRBD1 might be the D (6 bases). Trimming removed 10 bases at V and 11 bases at J, with 17 bases between. The CDR3 spans 11 residues.

This clone was detected once. The chain has TRBV6-1 and TRBJ2-3; no reliable D call. Trimming removed 2 bases from V and 1 base from J, with 10 bases in between. The CDR3 covers 15 residues. Germline V gene lookup returns CDR1 MNHNS and CDR2 SASEGT. This chain's CDR3 is CASSELRAGTDTQYF. CDR3 in DNA: TGTGCCAGCAGTGAATTGCGTGCGGGCACAGATACGCAGTATTTT.

CDR3 amino acids: CASSLAGGYDEQYF. The DNA for the CDR3 is TGTGCCAGCAGCTTAGCGGGAGGATACGACGAGCAGTACTTC. J is TRBJ2-7 and V is TRBV7-6, with D perhaps matching TRBD2 (6 bases). The CDR3 has 14 amino acids. Germline V gives CDR1 SGHVS, CDR2 FNYEAQ. The V end lost 0 bases, the J end lost 5 bases, and 11 bases lay between the germline ends.

In its sample, this clone was seen once. The V call is TRBV13, the J call TRBJ2-2, with 7 bases identical to TRBD2. CDR1 PRHDT and CDR2 FYEKMQ come from the germline V gene (reference sequence). Unmatched junction bases numbered 7, after V lost 5 bases and J lost 1 base. This CDR3 is built from 16 residues. CDR3 DNA: TGTGCCAGCAGCATCATAGCGGGTAGGAACACCGGGGAGCTGTTTTTT. As protein: CASSIIAGRNTGELFF.

The chain combines TRBV6-5 with TRBJ1-1, with TRBD1 identical over 7 bases. Unmatched junction bases numbered 7, after V lost 6 bases and J lost 3 bases. Per the germline V gene, CDR1 is MNHEY and CDR2 is SVGAGI. This CDR3 region has 14 residues. CDR3 sequence: CASRKDRLDTEAFF. CDR3 DNA: TGTGCCAGCAGAAAGGACAGGCTAGACACTGAAGCTTTCTTT.

V is TRBV6-6 and J is TRBJ1-2, with a tentative D call TRBD1 (5 bases). Germline V gives CDR1 MNHNY, CDR2 SVGAGI (reference sequence). This CDR3 has 11 residues. The V end was cut by 7 bases, the J end by 4 bases, with 7 bases between. In DNA form, the CDR3 reads TGTGCCAGCATCGGGGGCTATGGCTACACCTTC. Translation gives CASIGGYGYTF.

The gene calls are TRBV7-2 and TRBJ2-7; 8 nucleotides line up with TRBD2. This CDR3 comprises 15 residues. The trim removed 1 base at V and 2 bases at J, leaving 4 bases unmatched. CDR1 SGHTA and CDR2 FQGNSA come from the germline V gene. This chain's CDR3 is CASSLVAGGPYEQYF. The DNA of the CDR3 is TGTGCCAGCAGCTTAGTGGCGGGAGGACCCTACGAGCAGTACTTC.

The chain is built from TRBV6-5 and TRBJ2-1; 8 nucleotides line up with TRBD1. Germline V gene sequence: CDR1 MNHEY, CDR2 SVGAGI. The CDR3 extends over 15 amino acids. Losses at the gene ends were 4 bases for V and 6 bases for J; bases not matched to a gene: 8. The DNA of the CDR3 is TGTGCCAGCAGTTTCGGGACAGGACTACTCAATGAGCAGTTCTTC. It codes for CASSFGTGLLNEQFF.

J is TRBJ1-3 and V is TRBV12-5, with 8 bases matching TRBD1. V shed 6 bases, J shed 2 bases, and the junction held 24 bases outside the gene matches. Germline V gene sequence: CDR1 LGHNT, CDR2 FRNRAP. CDR3 size: 21 residues. This CDR3 is CASGHPGRPGTGMAAGNTIYF. CDR3 bases: TGTGCTAGTGGCCACCCCGGACGTCCCGGGACAGGAATGGCGGCTGGAAACACCATATATTTT.

The rearrangement links TRBV10-1 to TRBJ1-1, with D possibly matching TRBD1 (5 bases). V was cut by 6 bases and J by 3 bases, with 11 bases left in between. Germline V CDR1 and CDR2: WNHNN, SYGVQD (reference sequence). The CDR3 has 13 residues. Here the CDR3 reads CASSREVDTEAFF. The CDR3 DNA sequence: TGCGCCAGCAGCAGGGAAGTGGACACTGAAGCTTTCTTT.

The chain joins TRBV18 to TRBJ1-2; D unclear. Between the trimmed V and J ends, which lost 6 bases and 0 bases, there was a span of 11 bases. Germline CDR1 KGHSH, CDR2 LQKENI. CDR3 length equals 14 residues. The CDR3: CASSTGVPNYGYTF. CDR3 sequence (DNA): TGTGCCAGCTCCACGGGAGTACCTAACTATGGCTACACCTTC.

V is TRBV10-1 and J is TRBJ2-4, with no clear D. V was trimmed by 4 bases and J by 8 bases, leaving 15 bases between them. Germline-derived CDR1 and CDR2 are WNHNN and SYGVQD (reference sequence). CDR3 length equals 14 residues. CDR3 nucleotides: TGCGCCAGCAGTGTAGGAAGGCCCCGGGACATTCAGTACTTC. This encodes CASSVGRPRDIQYF.

As to this clone: Sequence at one end of the junction differs from germline and may be a read error. The rearrangement uses TRBV27 and TRBJ1-2, with D tentatively TRBD1 (5 bases). This CDR3 comprises 11 residues. Germline V lookup: CDR1 MNHEY, CDR2 SMNVEV (reference sequence). CDR3 in amino acids: CVSSFQGRYTF. CDR3 nucleotide sequence: TGTGTCAGCAGTTTCCAGGGCCGCTACACCTTC.

The chain recombines TRBV19 with TRBJ1-1; D is unresolved. Trimming took 9 bases from V and 5 from J, leaving 13 bases between them. The CDR3 covers 12 residues. CDR1 is LNHDA and CDR2 is SQIVND in the germline V gene (reference sequence). CDR3 protein: CASDRGKTEAFF. CDR3 in DNA: TGTGCCAGCGACCGAGGAAAGACTGAAGCTTTCTTT.

V gene TRBV2 combines with J gene TRBJ2-7; 8 nucleotides line up with TRBD2. Germline lookup yields CDR1 SNHLY and CDR2 FYNNEI. The V gene end was trimmed by 4 bases and the J gene end by 2 bases; junction bases not matched to a gene: 7. CDR3 size: 15 residues. The CDR3 loop reads CASSGVAGFAYEQYF. The CDR3 DNA reads TGTGCCAGCAGTGGTGTAGCGGGATTCGCCTACGAGCAGTACTTC. Variable domain in full (rest from reference TRBV2 and TRBJ2-7): EPEVTQTPSHQVTQMGQEVILRCVPISNHLYFYWYRQILGQKVEFLVSFYNNEISEKSEIFDDQFSVERPDGSNFTLKIRSTKLEDSAMYFCASSGVAGFAYEQYFGPGTRLTVT.

As DNA, the CDR3 is TGTGCCAGCAGTGAATTTCGGGAATCTGAAGCTTTCTTT. It translates to CASSEFRESEAFF. The chain uses TRBV25-1 and TRBJ1-1, with D hard to call. The CDR3 spans 13 residues. Germline CDR1 and CDR2: MGHDK and SYGVNS. With 1 base removed from V and 6 bases from J, the gap between germline ends came to 9 bases.

This chain uses TRBV5-1 with TRBJ1-3, with TRBD1 matching over 7 bases. V gave up 0 bases and J gave up 3 bases; unmatched junction bases: 3. Per the germline V gene, CDR1 is SGHRS and CDR2 is YFSETQ. The length of the CDR3 is 15 residues. The CDR3 sequence is CASSLDTGVGNTIYF. In DNA, the CDR3 is TGCGCCAGCAGCTTGGATACAGGGGTTGGAAACACCATATATTTT.

J is TRBJ2-1 and V is TRBV7-9; no clear D. The CDR3 has 15 amino acids. Germline CDR1 is SEHNR and CDR2 is FQNEAQ (reference sequence). The V and J ends lost 4 bases and 4 bases respectively, with 14 bases between them. The CDR3 region has the DNA TGTGCCAGCAGCTCCCATCGGTCCTTTTACAATGAGCAGTTCTTC. This translates into CASSSHRSFYNEQFF.

This clone came up once. The V gene is TRBV9, the J gene TRBJ2-2, with TRBD1 matching 8 bases. Germline CDR1 reads SGDLS; CDR2 reads YYNGEE. Losses at the gene ends were 3 bases for V and 5 bases for J; bases not matched to a gene: 6. The CDR3 has 15 amino acids. For the CDR3, the DNA is TGTGCCAGCAGCGGGGTGGACAGGGTAACCGGGGAGCTGTTTTTT. Its protein is CASSGVDRVTGELFF.

The rearrangement links TRBV5-5 to TRBJ1-1; D unresolved. CDR3 length equals 14 residues. The germline gives CDR1 SGHKS, CDR2 YYEKEE (reference sequence). Trimming shortened V by 4 bases and J by 3 bases, and 13 bases separated the two germline ends. The CDR3 region has the DNA TGTGCCAGCAGCCAAGGGAGGCGGTACACTGAAGCTTTCTTT. Amino acids: CASSQGRRYTEAFF.

CDR3 sequence (DNA): TGTGCCACCAGCAGAGAAAGGGGGGGATCACCCCTCCACTTT. This codes for CATSRERGGSPLHF. The gene calls are TRBV15 and TRBJ1-6; possibly TRBD1 for D (6 bases). The length of the CDR3 is 14 residues. CDR1 is LNHNV, CDR2 YYDKDF, per germline (reference sequence). Trimming took 0 bases from V and 10 from J, leaving 10 bases between them.